This record concerns one T cell receptor beta chain sequence. This clone's antigen is unknown. No base quality information exists; no much larger clone differs at one position. According to the germline V gene, CDR1 reads SQVTM and CDR2 reads ANQGSEA. The CDR3 measures 13 amino acids from cysteine to phenylalanine. CDR3 DNA only is kept here, 39 bases in frame from base 1. V is clipped by 2 bases and J by 7 bases, and the sequence between their germline boundaries is 14 bases long. The trial excluded patients who had a history of autoimmune disease or were on systemic immunosuppression. Peripheral blood for TCR sequencing was drawn from every dose cohort at baseline, at cycle 4 day 1 and at cycle 7 day 1. Samples were obtained from an open-label, multicenter, first-in-human phase I dose-escalation trial of ivuxolimab. Adults with locally advanced or metastatic melanoma, renal cell, hepatocellular, or head and neck squamous cell carcinoma were enrolled in the trial. CD4+ and CD8+ T cells were sorted separately from peripheral blood before TCR sequencing.

This entry belongs to a study of OX40 agonist ivuxolimab in advanced cancers. Concerning the study at large: Ivuxolimab was a fully human IgG2 agonistic monoclonal antibody targeting the costimulatory receptor OX40 (CD134). Intravenous ivuxolimab was administered to patients every 2 weeks at six dose levels: 0.01, 0.1, 0.3, 1.5, 3 and 10 mg/kg. Of the roughly 50 dose-escalation patients, hepatocellular carcinoma was present in about 20, melanoma in about 15, renal cell carcinoma in 9 and head and neck cancer in 9. A male proportion of around 81% and a mean age of around 60 years, ranging from roughly 23 to 85, were recorded for the dose-escalation cohort. Patients were allowed to have had prior anti-PD-1, anti-PD-L1 or anti-CTLA-4 therapy, and approximately 40% of the dose-escalation patients had been treated with checkpoint inhibitors. Partial responses occurred in three dose-escalation patients: two with cutaneous melanoma and one with hepatocellular carcinoma. Peripheral TCRbeta sequencing was intended to test whether TCR sequence diversity was altered and clonal T-cell expansion was caused by ivuxolimab. The paper reports the monotherapy dose-escalation portion (N of about 50 patients) of the phase I ivuxolimab trial.

For sequencing of the TCRbeta CDR3 region, genomic DNA was extracted from the sorted cells. TCRbeta CDR3 regions were sequenced using the immunoSEQ Assay. Entries here come from immuneACCESS through TCRdb and include only in-frame sequences with V and J called. Some clones fail to appear in such tables; in the studies checked, an unresolved V gene covers under half of the shortfall, and the cause of the remainder is unknown. The sample has some 80,000 clones on record, 87% of them singletons. The top ten clonotypes cover about 0.52% of the sample. Overall study outcomes, separate from this receptor: In the 0.1-3.0 mg/kg groups, partial responders had among the lowest normalized peripheral clonal expansion, particularly in CD8+ T cells. The antigen specificity of the peripheral T cells that underwent clonal expansion was not determined. After ivuxolimab, more expanded clones were found on average in CD8+ T cells than in CD4+ T cells. At doses of 0.1 to 3.0 mg/kg, clonal expansion of both CD4+ and CD8+ blood T cells was observed from baseline to week 6. Low levels of normalized T-cell clonal expansion were also shown by some nonresponding patients.

Specimen: CD4+ or CD8+ T cells sorted from blood, collected in a trial of the OX40 agonist ivuxolimab. The chain was built from TRBV29-1 and TRBJ1-1; tentative D gene TRBD1, with 5 bases matching. The TCR sequence derives from an adult with an advanced solid tumor such as melanoma, head and neck, liver or kidney cancer. The CDR3 here reads CSVEPMAGGEAFF. The base sequence is TGCAGCGTTGAACCCATGGCGGGGGGTGAAGCTTTCTTT.